A selection of T cell receptor beta chains follows, all from one sample in a study of cytomegalovirus exposure and HLA in healthy donors. Profiled with immunoSEQ multiplex PCR; TCRdb holds only in-frame clones, not every one. Of 60,000 to 90,000 clones listed, about 93% are singletons. Sequenced material: PBMCs. All receptors derive from a woman aged 18 to 35 in good health and CMV-seronegative. The conserved cysteine and the conserved F or W are not part of the CDR3 here. D genes are given only for firm matches. Rows give clone size only sometimes, using once, few, many, or a class for an expanded clone.

v_call | cdr3_length | clone_size | d_call | cdr3_aa
TRBV27 | 11 | . | . | ASSISSNYGYT
TRBV6-5 | 12 | . | . | ASSYHGVNTEAF
TRBV6-5 | 11 | . | . | ASSFQGHNEQF
TRBV13 | 10 | . | . | ASSLQETEAF
TRBV7-3 | 13 | . | . | ASSLGGPSTDTQY
TRBV18 | 12 | . | TRBD1 | ASSLGQGTGELF
TRBV7-2 | 13 | . | . | ASSLQWGLQETQY
TRBV30 | 17 | . | TRBD1 | AWIPRPDRGYFEVGELF
TRBV30 | 13 | . | . | AWSQGLGYQETQY
TRBV2 | 15 | once | . | ASSDSLSTEYNQPQH
TRBV7-8 | 15 | . | . | ASSLAQGPYSNEKLF
TRBV5-1 | 15 | . | . | ASSLAVQGGTPYEQY
TRBV2 | 12 | . | TRBD2 | ASGLAGDTDTQY
TRBV10-3 | 11 | . | . | AISAGANEKLF
TRBV6-1 | 14 | . | . | ASSEVGRERTDTQY
TRBV6-5 | 12 | . | . | ASSHRNLGETQY
TRBV4-3 | 14 | . | TRBD1 | ASSRAGGAGANVLT
TRBV7-2 | 13 | once | . | ASSVTRGTADTQY
TRBV5-1 | 12 | . | . | ASSTEGGTGELF
TRBV5-5 | 12 | . | . | ASSLWGVYNEQF
TRBV5-1 | 12 | . | TRBD1 | ASSPQGVKNIQY
TRBV4-2 | 14 | . | . | ASSQGPGGLTGELF
TRBV11-2 | 14 | . | . | ASSFAQAQSSYEQY
TRBV28 | 11 | . | . | ASGGASPYEQY
TRBV7-7 | 12 | . | TRBD1 | ASSPQDRRETQY
TRBV7-8 | 14 | . | TRBD2 | ASRSSGGGLAFEQY
TRBV18 | 14 | . | . | ASSPMNRVWDTEAF